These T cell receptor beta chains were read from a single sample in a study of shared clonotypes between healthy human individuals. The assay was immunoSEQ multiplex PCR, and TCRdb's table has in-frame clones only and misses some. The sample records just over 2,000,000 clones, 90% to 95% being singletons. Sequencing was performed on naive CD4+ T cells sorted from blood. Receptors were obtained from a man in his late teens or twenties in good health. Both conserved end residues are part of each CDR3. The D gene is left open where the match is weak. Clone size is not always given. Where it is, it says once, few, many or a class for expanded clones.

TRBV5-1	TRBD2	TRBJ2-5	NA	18	CASSLSTSGRARGETQYF	TGCGCCAGCAGCTTGTCGACTAGCGGGAGGGCCCGGGGAGAGACCCAGTACTTC
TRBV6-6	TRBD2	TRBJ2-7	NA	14	CASRLAEKTYEQYF	TGTGCCAGCAGACTAGCGGAGAAAACCTACGAGCAGTACTTC
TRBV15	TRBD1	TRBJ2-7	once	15	CATSRGGTGDYEQYF	TGTGCCACCAGCAGAGGTGGGACAGGGGACTACGAGCAGTACTTC
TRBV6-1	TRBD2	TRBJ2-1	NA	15	CTSSERAGAYNEQFF	TGTACCAGCAGTGAACGCGCGGGGGCCTACAATGAGCAGTTCTTC
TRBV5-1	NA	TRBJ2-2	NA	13	CASTTGAAGELFF	TGCGCCAGCACGACGGGCGCCGCCGGGGAGCTGTTTTTT
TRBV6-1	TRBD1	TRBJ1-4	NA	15	CASSTRQGLTEKLFF	TGTGCCAGCAGTACCCGACAGGGTTTGACTGAAAAACTGTTTTTT
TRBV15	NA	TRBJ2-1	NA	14	CATLPDPLYNEQFF	TGTGCCACCTTACCCGACCCTCTATACAATGAGCAGTTCTTC
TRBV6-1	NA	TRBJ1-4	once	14	CASSEGTDLLELFF	TGTGCCAGCAGTGAAGGGACAGACTTACTTGAACTGTTTTTT
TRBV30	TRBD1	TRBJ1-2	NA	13	CAWSGGGLDGYTF	TGTGCCTGGAGTGGAGGGGGCTTGGATGGCTACACCTTC
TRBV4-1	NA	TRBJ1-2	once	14	CASSQDLLPFGYTF	TGCGCCAGCAGCCAAGACCTTCTTCCATTTGGCTACACCTTC
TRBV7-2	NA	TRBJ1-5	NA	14	CASSPNGNGQPQHF	TGTGCCAGCAGCCCCAATGGGAACGGTCAGCCCCAGCATTTT
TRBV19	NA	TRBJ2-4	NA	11	CASSRENIQYF	TGTGCCAGTAGTAGGGAAAACATTCAGTACTTC
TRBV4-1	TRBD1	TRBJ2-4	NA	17	CASSQDGLQGAKNIQYF	TGCGCCAGCAGCCAAGACGGGTTGCAGGGGGCGAAAAACATTCAGTACTTC
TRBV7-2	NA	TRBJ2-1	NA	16	CASSPSVYFPYNEQFF	TGTGCCAGCAGCCCCTCCGTGTACTTTCCCTACAATGAGCAGTTCTTC
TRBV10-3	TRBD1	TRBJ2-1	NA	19	CAISGPGQGPHFSYNEQFF	TGTGCCATCAGTGGGCCGGGACAGGGGCCTCACTTCTCCTACAATGAGCAGTTCTTC